The 32 T cell receptor beta chains presented below share a single source sample, sequenced in a study of a mutant IDH1 vaccine in newly diagnosed glioma (TCRdb year 2021). The library came from the immunoSEQ multiplex PCR assay. Sourced from immuneACCESS, this table was stored by TCRdb with only in-frame sequences that have V and J called. A share of the clones is absent; for the studies checked, an unresolved V gene accounts for under half, and the remainder has no known explanation. The sample table shows approximately 84,000 clones, and 80% to 90% are seen once. The top ten constitute approximately 5.4% of the sample. These receptors are not linked to any known antigen. This sample's time point label indicates: week 47, end of study. Each vaccine dose was 300 ug of a 20-mer mutant IDH1 peptide in Montanide, given subcutaneously with topical imiquimod. The specimen was PBMCs, collected from a glioma patient whose treatment included an IDH1 peptide vaccine. The origin of the receptors is a man aged 40-55 years with glioma.

The chain recombines TRBV6-6 with TRBJ1-1, with D maybe TRBD1 (5 bases). This CDR3 is 14 amino acids long. Germline V gene data show CDR1 as MNHNY and CDR2 as SVGAGI (reference sequence). V lost 7 bases to trimming and J lost 6 bases, with 18 bases between them. The CDR3 nucleotides are TGTGCCAGCACCGGAGGACAATTGGGGGCTGAAGCTTTCTTT. Translation gives CASTGGQLGAEAFF.

The genes are TRBV9 and TRBJ2-2; perhaps TRBD2 as D (5 bases). The CDR3 is made up of 15 amino acids. Germline assignment: CDR1 SGDLS and CDR2 YYNGEE. V was clipped by 0 bases and J by 4 bases, with 10 bases between them. As DNA, the CDR3 is TGTGCCAGCAGCGTAGTGGCTAGCAGCACCGGGGAGCTGTTTTTT. The encoded protein is CASSVVASSTGELFF.

The rearrangement joins TRBV5-6 to TRBJ2-5, with TRBD2 matching over 7 bases. Losses at the gene ends were 3 bases for V and 3 bases for J; bases not matched to a gene: 8. In germline, CDR1 is SGHDT, CDR2 YYEEEE. The CDR3 covers 15 residues. CDR3: CASSWSVGGKETQYF. The CDR3 nucleotides are TGTGCCAGCAGCTGGTCGGTGGGGGGGAAAGAGACCCAGTACTTC.

CDR3 bases: TGTGCCAGCAGCACAGGGGGCTGGACCGGGGAGCTGTTTTTT. This translates into CASSTGGWTGELFF. J is TRBJ2-2 and V is TRBV7-9, with 9 bases matching TRBD1. Germline-derived CDR1 and CDR2 are SEHNR and FQNEAQ (reference sequence). V lost 5 bases and J lost 5; bases outside the gene matches: 3. There are 14 residues in the CDR3.

The chain recombines TRBV10-3 with TRBJ1-5, with D maybe TRBD1 (5 bases). Looked up from germline, CDR1 is ENHRY and CDR2 is SYGVKD. The CDR3 runs to 17 residues. Trimming shortened V by 6 bases and J by 2 bases, and 20 bases separated the two germline ends. The CDR3, as DNA: TGTGCCATCAGCGAACCGGGGGGAGCGAAGGGCAATCAGCCCCAGCATTTT. It specifies CAISEPGGAKGNQPQHF.

The chain recombines TRBV29-1 with TRBJ2-1, with a weak D call TRBD2 (7 bases). Trimming pared 6 bases from V and 4 bases from J, leaving 22 bases between. This CDR3 comprises 16 residues. Germline CDR1 is SQVTM and CDR2 is ANQGSEA. The DNA for the CDR3 is TGCAGCGTGCCCCCTTTTGGGCGGGGGCTTTACAATGAGCAGTTCTTC. This sequence encodes CSVPPFGRGLYNEQFF.

CDR3 sequence: CASRVTGLETQYF. DNA of the CDR3: TGTGCCAGCAGGGTTACAGGGCTAGAGACCCAGTACTTC. V is TRBV5-4 and J is TRBJ2-5; a possible D gene is TRBD1 (6 bases). The CDR3 is 13 amino acids. Germline V gene data show CDR1 as SGHNT and CDR2 as YYREEE (reference sequence). V was clipped by 5 bases and J by 4 bases, with 12 bases between them.

CDR3 in DNA: TGTGCCAGCTCACCAATCCCCGACATTGCCCATGGCTACACCTTC. It translates to CASSPIPDIAHGYTF. J is TRBJ1-2 and V is TRBV18, with D unclear. V lost 2 bases and J lost 6, with 16 bases in between. Germline loops: CDR1 KGHSH, CDR2 LQKENI. This CDR3 contains 15 residues.

This clone was recorded only once. The V call is TRBV19, the J call TRBJ1-5; D may be TRBD1 (6 bases). This CDR3 region has 16 residues. Per the germline V gene, CDR1 is LNHDA and CDR2 is SQIVND (reference sequence). Deletions cut 5 bases from V and 2 bases from J, with 16 bases between. The CDR3, as DNA: TGTGCCAGTAGTCCCCATACAGGGAATGGCAATCAGCCCCAGCATTTT. Protein product: CASSPHTGNGNQPQHF.

The chain uses TRBV18 and TRBJ2-3; D not resolved. Between the trimmed V and J ends, which lost 0 bases and 2 bases, there was a span of 12 bases. The CDR3 totals 16 residues. The germline gives CDR1 KGHSH, CDR2 LQKENI. CDR3 in amino acids: CASSPPPHIPTDTQYF. The CDR3 bases are TGTGCCAGCTCACCACCCCCCCACATCCCCACAGATACGCAGTATTTT.

The rearrangement links TRBV10-1 to TRBJ1-1, with a weak D call TRBD1 (5 bases). Trimming left V 2 bases short and J 8 bases short, with 6 bases between. The CDR3 consists of 11 residues. Per germline, CDR1 WNHNN and CDR2 SYGVQD (reference sequence). This CDR3 reads CASSEGGEAFF. As DNA, the CDR3 is TGCGCCAGCAGTGAGGGGGGAGAAGCTTTCTTT.

The rearrangement joins TRBV5-6 to TRBJ2-7; weak D call: TRBD1 (6 bases). In germline, CDR1 is SGHDT, CDR2 YYEEEE. This CDR3 has 13 amino acids. Trimming shortened V by 4 bases and J by 4 bases, and 12 bases separated the two germline ends. CDR3 residues: CASSRSGQYEQYF. CDR3 bases: TGTGCCAGCAGCCGATCCGGACAGTACGAGCAGTACTTC.

The genes are TRBV28 and TRBJ2-5; 10 bases agree with TRBD2. This CDR3 is 15 amino acids long. Per germline, CDR1 MDHEN and CDR2 SYDVKM. The V and J ends lost 2 bases and 0 bases, in that order; junction bases with no gene match: 0. CDR3: CASSLTSGNQETQYF. CDR3 DNA: TGTGCCAGCAGTTTAACTAGCGGGAACCAAGAGACCCAGTACTTC.

This chain links TRBV5-5 with TRBJ2-5; tentative D call: TRBD2 (6 bases). Trimming cost V 4 bases and J 7 bases, with 20 bases left between them. Germline V gene sequence: CDR1 SGHKS, CDR2 YYEKEE (reference sequence). There are 15 residues in the CDR3. The CDR3 loop is CASSPFPGPGVTQYF. Here the CDR3 DNA reads TGTGCCAGCAGCCCTTTTCCGGGACCGGGGGTGACCCAGTACTTC.

J is TRBJ2-7 and V is TRBV5-5; TRBD1 agrees at 11 bases. The germline CDR1 and CDR2 sequences are SGHKS and YYEKEE (reference sequence). V was clipped by 3 bases and J by 3 bases; unmatched bases: 2. The CDR3 is 14 amino acids. CDR3 loop: CASSWGTGGYEQYF. CDR3 nucleotides: TGTGCCAGCAGCTGGGGGACAGGGGGCTACGAGCAGTACTTC.

The gene calls are TRBV9 and TRBJ2-2; TRBD2 matches at 7 bases. Germline trimming cut 0 bases from V and 0 bases from J; bases unmatched to any gene: 2. CDR1 and CDR2 (germline): SGDLS, YYNGEE. The CDR3 is 16 amino acids. CDR3: CASSVVAGANTGELFF. For the CDR3, the DNA is TGTGCCAGCAGCGTAGTGGCGGGAGCGAACACCGGGGAGCTGTTTTTT.

The CDR3 DNA follows: TGTGCCAGCCAACAGAACCAGAGCAATCAGCCCCAGCATTTT. As protein: CASQQNQSNQPQHF. The V gene is TRBV7-6, the J gene TRBJ1-5; unclear D gene. This CDR3 spans 14 amino acids. Per the germline V gene, CDR1 is SGHVS and CDR2 is FNYEAQ. V lost 8 bases and J lost 1, with 12 bases in between.

To note about this clone: Distinct nucleotide sequences in the sample also encode this CDR3. Here the CDR3 DNA reads TGTGCCAGCAGTTCTGTTAACTATGGCTACACCTTC. Translation: CASSSVNYGYTF. This rearrangement joins TRBV28 to TRBJ1-2, with no clear D. There are 12 residues in the CDR3. CDR1 is MDHEN and CDR2 is SYDVKM in the germline V gene. V was cut by 4 bases and J by 1 base, with 4 bases left in between.

This clone rates as medium-sized (0.01 to 0.1%). The rearrangement joins TRBV19 to TRBJ1-5; weak D call: TRBD1 (5 bases). The CDR3 is made up of 15 amino acids. CDR1 LNHDA and CDR2 SQIVND come from the germline V gene (reference sequence). V shed 6 bases and J shed 1 base, with 13 bases lying between them. CDR3 residues: CASRAGKASNQPQHF. CDR3 DNA sequence: TGTGCCAGTAGGGCAGGGAAGGCCAGCAATCAGCCCCAGCATTTT.

J is TRBJ1-3 and V is TRBV6-1; D not certain. Germline CDR1 reads MNHNS; CDR2 reads SASEGT. V gave up 5 bases and J gave up 0 bases, with 2 bases separating them. The CDR3 covers 12 residues. CDR3 DNA: TGTGCCAGCAGTTTCTCTGGAAACACCATATATTTT. Its translation: CASSFSGNTIYF.

The J gene is TRBJ1-4, the V gene TRBV6-5; D is unclear. This CDR3 region has 15 residues. The V end lost 0 bases, the J end lost 4 bases, and 9 bases lay between the germline ends. Germline V gene data show CDR1 as MNHEY and CDR2 as SVGAGI. CDR3 region: CASSYSGSNNEKLFF. CDR3 in DNA: TGTGCCAGCAGTTACTCCGGCAGCAATAATGAAAAACTGTTTTTT.

This clone appeared a single time. The rearrangement uses TRBV28 and TRBJ1-2; D gene unclear. The germline gives CDR1 MDHEN, CDR2 SYDVKM. The CDR3 totals 11 residues. V dropped 5 bases and J dropped 2 bases, with 3 bases sitting between them. The CDR3 sequence: CASSPNYGYTF. The CDR3 region has the DNA TGTGCCAGCAGTCCGAACTATGGCTACACCTTC.

The chain employs TRBV30 and TRBJ2-4; D is unclear. Trimming removed 1 base from V and 0 bases from J, with 13 bases in between. The CDR3 covers 16 residues. The germline V gene has CDR1 GTSNPN and CDR2 SVGIG (reference sequence). The CDR3 loop is CAWSGEAAIAKNIQYF. The CDR3 region has the DNA TGTGCCTGGAGTGGAGAAGCCGCAATAGCCAAAAACATTCAGTACTTC.

This sequence joins TRBV28 and TRBJ2-5; 7 bases are shared with TRBD1. The germline V gene encodes CDR1 MDHEN and CDR2 SYDVKM. The CDR3 contains 15 residues. The V and J ends lost 5 bases and 5 bases, in that order; junction bases with no gene match: 11. CDR3 sequence reads: CASSPPLGGVETQYF. CDR3 nucleotide sequence: TGTGCCAGCAGTCCTCCATTAGGGGGCGTGGAGACCCAGTACTTC.

This clone was observed a few times. The chain carries TRBV6-4 and TRBJ2-1; D is perhaps TRBD1 (5 bases). CDR1 and CDR2 from the germline V gene are MRHNA and SNTAGT. V shed 5 bases and J shed 0 bases, with 8 bases lying between them. This CDR3 spans 14 amino acids. The CDR3 loop reads CASSSDSSYNEQFF. The CDR3, as DNA: TGTGCCAGCAGTTCTGACAGCTCCTACAATGAGCAGTTCTTC.

This sequence joins TRBV19 and TRBJ1-1, with TRBD1 matching 10 bases. CDR1 LNHDA and CDR2 SQIVND come from the germline V gene (reference sequence). This CDR3 comprises 14 residues. J gave up 4 bases and V 7 bases, and 6 bases lay outside the gene matches. CDR3 loop: CASKPGQGLTEAFF. CDR3 in DNA: TGTGCCAGTAAACCGGGACAGGGGCTCACTGAAGCTTTCTTT.

The table lists this clone with a few counts. This sequence joins TRBV29-1 and TRBJ1-5, with D unclear. The V and J ends lost 7 bases and 5 bases respectively, with 15 bases between them. The germline CDR1 and CDR2 sequences are SQVTM and ANQGSEA. This CDR3 spans 13 amino acids. This chain's CDR3 is CSGPGVTDQPQHF. CDR3 coding DNA: TGCAGCGGCCCTGGGGTTACCGATCAGCCCCAGCATTTT.

The chain employs TRBV13 and TRBJ1-1; TRBD1 matches 7 bases. The germline CDR1 and CDR2 sequences are PRHDT and FYEKMQ (reference sequence). The CDR3 spans 15 residues. With 0 bases clipped from V and 1 base from J, the junction kept 2 bases outside the gene matches. CDR3 in amino acids: CASSLGQGRNTEAFF. Written as DNA, the CDR3 is TGTGCCAGCAGCTTAGGACAGGGGAGGAACACTGAAGCTTTCTTT.

V and J are TRBV29-1 and TRBJ2-5; 9 bases map to TRBD1. The V gene end was trimmed by 1 base and the J gene end by 7 bases; junction bases not matched to a gene: 7. In germline, CDR1 is SQVTM, CDR2 ANQGSEA. The CDR3 has 14 amino acids. DNA of the CDR3: TGCAGCGTTGAAGGACAGGGGGTAGGTGGGACCCAGTACTTC. Encoded protein: CSVEGQGVGGTQYF.

This chain uses TRBV4-3 with TRBJ2-7; unclear D gene. Germline assignment: CDR1 LGHNA and CDR2 YSLEER. CDR3 length equals 15 residues. V lost 0 bases and J 3 bases, leaving 12 bases between the germline ends. The CDR3 reads CASSQDFGDFYEQYF. CDR3 coding DNA: TGCGCCAGCAGCCAAGATTTCGGAGATTTCTACGAGCAGTACTTC.

The chain employs TRBV9 and TRBJ2-2; D is ambiguous. The CDR3 length is 12 residues. V was shortened by 0 bases and J by 5 bases, with 2 bases between the two germline ends. Germline V gene data show CDR1 as SGDLS and CDR2 as YYNGEE. Here the CDR3 DNA reads TGTGCCAGCAGCGTAGGTACCGGGGAGCTGTTTTTT. Amino acid sequence: CASSVGTGELFF. The full variable domain, completed using reference TRBV9 and TRBJ2-2, is DSGVTQTPKHLITATGQRVTLRCSPRSGDLSVYWYQQSLDQGLQFLIQYYNGEERAKGNILERFSAQQFPDLHSELNLSSLELGDSALYFCASSVGTGELFFGEGSRLTVL.

This clone occurred once. This rearrangement joins TRBV30 to TRBJ2-3; D not resolved. Trimming left V 2 bases short and J 1 base short, with 13 bases between. The CDR3 is 15 residues long. Germline V gene sequence: CDR1 GTSNPN, CDR2 SVGIG (reference sequence). For the CDR3, the DNA is TGTGCCTGGAGTTCAGGCTCCTATGGCACAGATACGCAGTATTTT. Protein sequence: CAWSSGSYGTDTQYF.